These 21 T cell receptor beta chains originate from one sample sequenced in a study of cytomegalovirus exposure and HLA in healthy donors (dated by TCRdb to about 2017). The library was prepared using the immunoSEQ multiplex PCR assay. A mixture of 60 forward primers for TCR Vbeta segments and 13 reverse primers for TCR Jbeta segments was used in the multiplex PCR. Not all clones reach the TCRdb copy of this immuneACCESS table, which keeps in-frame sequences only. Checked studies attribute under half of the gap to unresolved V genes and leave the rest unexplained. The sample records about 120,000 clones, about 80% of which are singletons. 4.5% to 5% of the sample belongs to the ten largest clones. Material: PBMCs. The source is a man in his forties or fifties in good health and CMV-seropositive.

CDR3 sequence: CASSLGDRYNEQFF. CDR3 DNA sequence: TGCGCCAGCAGCTTGGGGGACAGATACAATGAGCAGTTCTTC. The chain recombines TRBV5-1 with TRBJ2-1, with 7 bases fitting TRBD1. From germline, CDR1 is SGHRS and CDR2 YFSETQ. There are 14 residues in the CDR3. J lost 4 bases, V lost 0 bases, and 1 base had no gene match. The complete variable domain, with remaining parts taken from reference TRBV5-1 and TRBJ2-1, reads KAGVTQTPRYLIKTRGQQVTLSCSPISGHRSVSWYQQTPGQGLQFLFEYFSETQRNKGNFPGRFSGRQFSNSRSEMNVSTLELGDSALYLCASSLGDRYNEQFFGPGTRLTVL.

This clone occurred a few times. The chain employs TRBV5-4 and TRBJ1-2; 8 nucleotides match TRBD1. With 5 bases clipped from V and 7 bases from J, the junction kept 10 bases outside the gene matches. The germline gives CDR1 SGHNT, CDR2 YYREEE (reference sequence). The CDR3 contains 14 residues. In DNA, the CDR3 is TGTGCCAGCAGTTTACCCCAGGGGGCAGGTGGCTACACCTTC. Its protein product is CASSLPQGAGGYTF.

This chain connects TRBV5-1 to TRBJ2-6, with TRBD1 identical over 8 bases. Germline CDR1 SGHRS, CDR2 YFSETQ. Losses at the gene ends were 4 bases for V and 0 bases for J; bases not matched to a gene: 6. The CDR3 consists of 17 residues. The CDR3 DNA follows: TGCGCCAGCAGCATACGGACAGGGCTCTCTGGGGCCAACGTCCTGACTTTC. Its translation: CASSIRTGLSGANVLTF. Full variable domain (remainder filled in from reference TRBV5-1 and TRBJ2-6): KAGVTQTPRYLIKTRGQQVTLSCSPISGHRSVSWYQQTPGQGLQFLFEYFSETQRNKGNFPGRFSGRQFSNSRSEMNVSTLELGDSALYLCASSIRTGLSGANVLTFGAGSRLTVL.

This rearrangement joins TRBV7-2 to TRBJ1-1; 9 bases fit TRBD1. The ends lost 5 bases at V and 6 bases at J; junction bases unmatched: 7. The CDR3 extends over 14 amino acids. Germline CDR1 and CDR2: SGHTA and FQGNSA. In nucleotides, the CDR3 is TGTGCCAGCAGCCGCGGGACAGGGACCCCTGAAGCTTTCTTT. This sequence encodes CASSRGTGTPEAFF.

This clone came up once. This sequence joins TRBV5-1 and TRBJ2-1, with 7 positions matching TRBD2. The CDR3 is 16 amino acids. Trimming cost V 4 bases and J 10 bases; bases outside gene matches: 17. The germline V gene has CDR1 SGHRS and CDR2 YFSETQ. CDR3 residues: CASSPGFRAGAGEQFF. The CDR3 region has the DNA TGCGCCAGCAGCCCGGGGTTTAGGGCGGGAGCAGGAGAGCAGTTCTTC.

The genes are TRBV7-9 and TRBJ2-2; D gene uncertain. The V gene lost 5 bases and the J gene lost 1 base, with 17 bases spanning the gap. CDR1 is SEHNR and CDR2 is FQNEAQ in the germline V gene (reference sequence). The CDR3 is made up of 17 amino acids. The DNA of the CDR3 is TGTGCCAGCAGCACAGCCGACAAAAATCGGAACACCGGGGAGCTGTTTTTT. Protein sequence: CASSTADKNRNTGELFF.

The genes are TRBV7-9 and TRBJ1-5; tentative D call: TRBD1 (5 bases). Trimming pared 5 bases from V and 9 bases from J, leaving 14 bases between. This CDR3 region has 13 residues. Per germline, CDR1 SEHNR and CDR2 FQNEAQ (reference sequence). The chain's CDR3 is CASSLTDESPQHF. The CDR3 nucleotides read TGTGCCAGCAGCCTGACAGACGAATCGCCCCAGCATTTT.

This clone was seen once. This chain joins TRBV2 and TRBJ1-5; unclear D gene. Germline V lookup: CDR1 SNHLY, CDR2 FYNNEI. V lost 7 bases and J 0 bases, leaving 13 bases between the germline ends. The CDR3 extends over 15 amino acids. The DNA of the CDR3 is TGTGCCAGCAATCCCTACGAAAATAGCAATCAGCCCCAGCATTTT. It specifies CASNPYENSNQPQHF.

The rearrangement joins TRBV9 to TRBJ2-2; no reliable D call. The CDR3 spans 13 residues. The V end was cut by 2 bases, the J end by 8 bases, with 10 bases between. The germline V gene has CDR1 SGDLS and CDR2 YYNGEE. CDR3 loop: CASSVVQWGELFF. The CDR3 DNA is TGTGCCAGCAGCGTGGTCCAGTGGGGGGAGCTGTTTTTT.

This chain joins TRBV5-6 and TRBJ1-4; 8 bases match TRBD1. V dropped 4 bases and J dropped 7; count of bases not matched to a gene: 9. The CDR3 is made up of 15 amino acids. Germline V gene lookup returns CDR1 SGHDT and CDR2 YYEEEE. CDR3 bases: TGTGCCAGCAGCCCCTCTACAGGGGGTAGTGAAAAACTGTTTTTT. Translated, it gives CASSPSTGGSEKLFF. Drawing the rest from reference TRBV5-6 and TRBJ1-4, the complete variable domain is DAGVTQSPTHLIKTRGQQVTLRCSPKSGHDTVSWYQQALGQGPQFIFQYYEEEERQRGNFPDRFSGHQFPNYSSELNVNALLLGDSALYLCASSPSTGGSEKLFFGSGTQLSVL.

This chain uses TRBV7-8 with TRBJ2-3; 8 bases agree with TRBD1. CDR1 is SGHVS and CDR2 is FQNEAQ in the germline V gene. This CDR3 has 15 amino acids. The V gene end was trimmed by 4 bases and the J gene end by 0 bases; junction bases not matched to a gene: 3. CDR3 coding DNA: TGTGCCAGCAGCTCCCGGGACAGGAGCACAGATACGCAGTATTTT. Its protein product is CASSSRDRSTDTQYF.

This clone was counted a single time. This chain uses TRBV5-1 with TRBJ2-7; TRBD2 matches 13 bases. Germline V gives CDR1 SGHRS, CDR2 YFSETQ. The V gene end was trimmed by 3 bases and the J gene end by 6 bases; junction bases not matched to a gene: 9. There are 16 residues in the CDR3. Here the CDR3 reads CASSSVTSGRAGEQYF. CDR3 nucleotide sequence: TGCGCCAGCAGCTCCGTTACTAGCGGGAGGGCCGGCGAGCAGTACTTC. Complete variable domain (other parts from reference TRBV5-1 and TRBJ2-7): KAGVTQTPRYLIKTRGQQVTLSCSPISGHRSVSWYQQTPGQGLQFLFEYFSETQRNKGNFPGRFSGRQFSNSRSEMNVSTLELGDSALYLCASSSVTSGRAGEQYFGPGTRLTVT.

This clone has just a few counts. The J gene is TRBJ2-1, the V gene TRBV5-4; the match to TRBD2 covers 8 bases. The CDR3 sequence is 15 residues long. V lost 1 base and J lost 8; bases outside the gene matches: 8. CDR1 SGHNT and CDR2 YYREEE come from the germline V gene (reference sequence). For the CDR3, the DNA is TGTGCCAGCAGCTTGCCAAGCGGGAGTTGGGATGAGCAGTTCTTC. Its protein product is CASSLPSGSWDEQFF.

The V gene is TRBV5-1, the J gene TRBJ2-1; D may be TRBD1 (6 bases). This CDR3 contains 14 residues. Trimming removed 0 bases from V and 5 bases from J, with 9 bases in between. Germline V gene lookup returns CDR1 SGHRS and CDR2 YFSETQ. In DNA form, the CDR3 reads TGCGCCAGCAGCTTGGAACAGGGCCACAATGAGCAGTTCTTC. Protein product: CASSLEQGHNEQFF.

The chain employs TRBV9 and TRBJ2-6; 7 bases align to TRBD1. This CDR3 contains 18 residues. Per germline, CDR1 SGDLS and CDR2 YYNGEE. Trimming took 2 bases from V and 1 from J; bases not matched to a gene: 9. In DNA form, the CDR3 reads TGTGCCAGCAGCGTCCGGACAGGCGATCTTTCTGGGGCCAACGTCCTGACTTTC. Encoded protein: CASSVRTGDLSGANVLTF.

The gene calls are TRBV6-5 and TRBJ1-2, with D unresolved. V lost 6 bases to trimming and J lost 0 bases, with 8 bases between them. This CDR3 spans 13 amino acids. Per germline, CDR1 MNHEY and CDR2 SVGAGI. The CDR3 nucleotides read TGTGCCAGCAGGCAGGTAGCTAACTATGGCTACACCTTC. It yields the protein CASRQVANYGYTF.

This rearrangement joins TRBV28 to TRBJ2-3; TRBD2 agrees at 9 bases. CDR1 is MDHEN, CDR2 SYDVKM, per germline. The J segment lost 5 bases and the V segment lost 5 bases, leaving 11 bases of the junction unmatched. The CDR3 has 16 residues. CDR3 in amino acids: CASSGGLAHEKDTQYF. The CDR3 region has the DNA TGTGCCAGCAGTGGGGGACTAGCTCACGAAAAAGATACGCAGTATTTT.

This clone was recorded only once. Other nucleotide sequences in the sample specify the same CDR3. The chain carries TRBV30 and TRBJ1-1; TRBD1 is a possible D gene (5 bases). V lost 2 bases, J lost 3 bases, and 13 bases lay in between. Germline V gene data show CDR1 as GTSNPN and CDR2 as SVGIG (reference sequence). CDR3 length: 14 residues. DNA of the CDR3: TGTGCCTGGAGTTCTGACAGCTACTACACTGAAGCTTTCTTT. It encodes CAWSSDSYYTEAFF.

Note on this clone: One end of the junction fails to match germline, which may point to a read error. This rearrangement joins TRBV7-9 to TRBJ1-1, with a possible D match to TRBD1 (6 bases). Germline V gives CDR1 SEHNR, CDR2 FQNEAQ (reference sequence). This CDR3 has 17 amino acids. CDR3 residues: CSSSHLQGFGGNTEAFF. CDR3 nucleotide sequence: TGTTCCAGCAGCCATCTACAGGGATTTGGAGGTAACACTGAAGCTTTCTTT.

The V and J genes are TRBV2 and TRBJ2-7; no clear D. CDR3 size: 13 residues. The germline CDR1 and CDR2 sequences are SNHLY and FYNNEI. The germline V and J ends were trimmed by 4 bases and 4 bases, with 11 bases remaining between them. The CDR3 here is CASSVARRYEQYF. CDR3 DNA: TGTGCCAGCAGTGTCGCTCGCCGGTACGAGCAGTACTTC.

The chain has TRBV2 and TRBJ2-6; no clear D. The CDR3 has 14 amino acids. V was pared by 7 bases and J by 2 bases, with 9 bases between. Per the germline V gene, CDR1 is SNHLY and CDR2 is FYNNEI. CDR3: CASMNMAGANVLTF. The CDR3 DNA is TGTGCCAGCATGAACATGGCTGGGGCCAACGTCCTGACTTTC. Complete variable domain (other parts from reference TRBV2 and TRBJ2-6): EPEVTQTPSHQVTQMGQEVILRCVPISNHLYFYWYRQILGQKVEFLVSFYNNEISEKSEIFDDQFSVERPDGSNFTLKIRSTKLEDSAMYFCASMNMAGANVLTFGAGSRLTVL.